The 32 T cell receptor beta chains below were found in one sample sequenced in a study of blood T cell repertoires in COVID-19 (dated by TCRdb to the early 2020s). Library generation was performed with the immunoSEQ multiplex PCR assay. This immuneACCESS table, as held by TCRdb, lists in-frame sequences with V and J called but not all clones. Of the missing ones, under half trace to an unresolved V gene in checked studies; the others have no known cause. Here the sample has 300,000 to 400,000 clones; around four fifths occur a single time. Roughly 3% of the sample lies in the top ten. Sequenced sample: peripheral blood. Receptors were obtained from a man aged 25 to 45 with active or convalescent COVID-19.

The chain couples TRBV19 to TRBJ1-5; TRBD1 agrees at 8 bases. Germline V CDR1 and CDR2: LNHDA, SQIVND (reference sequence). Germline trimming cut 5 bases from V and 7 bases from J; bases unmatched to any gene: 4. CDR3 length: 13 amino acids. This CDR3 reads CASSPDRVQPQHF. CDR3 in DNA: TGTGCCAGTAGTCCGGACAGGGTCCAGCCCCAGCATTTT.

This CDR3 reads CSVEISWTGPKTQYF. The CDR3 nucleotides read TGCAGCGTTGAAATCTCCTGGACAGGGCCGAAGACCCAGTACTTC. This chain links TRBV29-1 with TRBJ2-5; 8 bases agree with TRBD1. V was clipped by 2 bases and J by 6 bases; unmatched bases: 11. The CDR3 totals 15 residues. Germline CDR1 reads SQVTM; CDR2 reads ANQGSEA.

The chain is built from TRBV24-1 and TRBJ1-4; D is unresolved. This CDR3 region has 16 residues. The germline gives CDR1 KGHDR, CDR2 SFDVKD. Trimming shortened V by 2 bases and J by 7 bases, and 16 bases separated the two germline ends. CDR3 sequence: CATSDSDPRWSEKLFF. The CDR3 DNA sequence: TGTGCCACCAGTGATTCCGACCCAAGATGGAGTGAAAAACTGTTTTTT.

This clone was counted only a few times. CDR3 region: CASSQVLTEISYGYTF. The CDR3 DNA sequence: TGTGCCAGCAGCCAAGTTCTCACAGAGATCAGCTATGGCTACACCTTC. This chain uses TRBV3-1 (or the pseudogene TRBV3-2) with TRBJ1-2, with D hard to call. The germline CDR1 and CDR2 sequences are LGHDT and YNNKEL (reference sequence). The CDR3 is 16 amino acids. V was trimmed by 1 base and J by 4 bases, leaving 16 bases between them.

This clone was recorded a few times. This chain connects TRBV7-2 to TRBJ1-2; D gene ambiguous. V gave up 6 bases and J gave up 3 bases, with 14 bases separating them. The CDR3 runs to 14 residues. Germline CDR1 and CDR2: SGHTA and FQGNSA. This CDR3 reads CASSPAGRDYGYTF. For the CDR3, the DNA is TGTGCCAGCAGTCCAGCGGGGAGAGACTATGGCTACACCTTC.

This rearrangement joins TRBV29-1 to TRBJ2-1, with D tentatively TRBD2 (5 bases). CDR3 length: 16 amino acids. Germline V gives CDR1 SQVTM, CDR2 ANQGSEA. Between the trimmed V and J ends, which lost 1 base and 1 base, there was a span of 14 bases. The CDR3 DNA reads TGCAGCGTTGAAGGTGGAGGAGGCCTGTCCTACAATGAGCAGTTCTTC. Protein sequence: CSVEGGGGLSYNEQFF.

This sequence joins TRBV4-2 and TRBJ1-2; maybe TRBD1 (5 bases). Germline CDR1 is LGHNA and CDR2 is YNFKEQ. There are 17 residues in the CDR3. V lost 0 bases to trimming and J lost 1 base, with 15 bases between them. CDR3 residues: CASSQDVAGFLNYGYTF. The DNA for the CDR3 is TGTGCCAGCAGCCAAGATGTCGCAGGGTTTCTTAACTATGGCTACACCTTC.

The rearrangement uses TRBV9 and TRBJ1-1, with TRBD1 identical over 7 bases. J was trimmed by 4 bases and V by 2 bases; bases with no gene match: 5. Germline CDR1 is SGDLS and CDR2 is YYNGEE. This CDR3 contains 14 residues. The CDR3 protein is CASSVETGFTEAFF. The CDR3 DNA reads as TGTGCCAGCAGCGTGGAGACAGGGTTCACTGAAGCTTTCTTT.

The chain has TRBV24-1 and TRBJ1-5; no firm D call. The germline V gene has CDR1 KGHDR and CDR2 SFDVKD. V gave up 6 bases and J gave up 3 bases, with 8 bases separating them. This CDR3 has 13 residues. The CDR3 DNA follows: TGTGCCACCAGTTTGTGGCACAATCAGCCCCAGCATTTT. It yields the protein CATSLWHNQPQHF.

The DNA for the CDR3 is TGCAGCGCCTTACTAGCGGGGGGGTCCGACGATACGCAGTATTTT. This gives the protein CSALLAGGSDDTQYF. The chain recombines TRBV29-1 with TRBJ2-3, with 13 nucleotides matching TRBD2. Per germline, CDR1 SQVTM and CDR2 ANQGSEA. The V and J ends lost 7 bases and 6 bases, in that order; junction bases with no gene match: 10. This CDR3 has 15 residues.

The chain has TRBV5-1 and TRBJ2-7, with 8 bases matching TRBD1. CDR3 size: 18 residues. V gave up 6 bases and J gave up 0 bases; unmatched junction bases: 17. The germline CDR1 and CDR2 sequences are SGHRS and YFSETQ. Here the CDR3 reads CASTYGAGGPSSSYEQYF. For the CDR3, the DNA is TGCGCCAGCACTTACGGGGCAGGGGGCCCCTCGAGCTCCTACGAGCAGTACTTC.

This rearrangement joins TRBV2 to TRBJ2-2; the D gene is possibly TRBD1 (6 bases). Trimming removed 2 bases at V and 3 bases at J, with 10 bases between. The germline V gene has CDR1 SNHLY and CDR2 FYNNEI. The CDR3 extends over 15 amino acids. Here the CDR3 DNA reads TGTGCCAGCAGTGAACTACAGGGAGACACCGGGGAGCTGTTTTTT. This translates into CASSELQGDTGELFF.

This clone was seen more than once but under ten times. V gene TRBV9 combines with J gene TRBJ2-1; weak D call: TRBD2 (5 bases). The CDR3 totals 12 residues. CDR1 is SGDLS and CDR2 is YYNGEE in the germline V gene. The germline V and J ends were trimmed by 0 bases and 8 bases, with 6 bases remaining between them. CDR3 sequence reads: CASSVGEHEQFF. In DNA, the CDR3 is TGTGCCAGCAGCGTAGGGGAGCATGAGCAGTTCTTC.

CDR3 sequence: CAIQGTSGFNEQFF. In DNA form, the CDR3 reads TGTGCCATTCAGGGGACTAGCGGGTTTAATGAGCAGTTCTTC. The genes are TRBV10-3 and TRBJ2-1, with TRBD2 matching 12 bases. Germline assignment: CDR1 ENHRY and CDR2 SYGVKD. The CDR3 runs to 14 residues. V was pared by 9 bases and J by 7 bases, with 7 bases of the junction left unmatched.

The chain has TRBV11-2 and TRBJ1-6; TRBD1 is a possible D gene (5 bases). Trimming removed 5 bases from V and 7 bases from J, with 24 bases in between. Germline values: CDR1 SGHAT, CDR2 FQNNGV. The CDR3 covers 18 residues. This CDR3 reads CASSKGTGLPPENSPLHF. The DNA of the CDR3 is TGTGCCAGCAGCAAAGGGACGGGACTCCCCCCAGAAAATTCACCCCTCCACTTT. The full variable domain, in which reference TRBV11-2 and TRBJ1-6 provide the parts outside the CDR3, is EAGVAQSPRYKIIEKRQSVAFWCNPISGHATLYWYQQILGQGPKLLIQFQNNGVVDDSQLPKDRFSAERLKGVDSTLKIQPAKLEDSAVYLCASSKGTGLPPENSPLHFGNGTRLTVT.

This clone has just a few counts. The chain joins TRBV5-1 to TRBJ2-1; 8 bases agree with TRBD1. The trim removed 5 bases at V and 8 bases at J, leaving 6 bases unmatched. There are 13 residues in the CDR3. Per germline, CDR1 SGHRS and CDR2 YFSETQ. CDR3 protein: CASRQGAGDEQFF. The CDR3 DNA sequence: TGCGCCAGCAGGCAGGGGGCAGGCGATGAGCAGTTCTTC.

This clone is a singleton in its sample. The chain carries TRBV30 and TRBJ2-5; D is uncertain. Germline values: CDR1 GTSNPN, CDR2 SVGIG (reference sequence). V gave up 3 bases and J gave up 4 bases, with 9 bases separating them. The CDR3 has 12 amino acids. CDR3 in amino acids: CAWSPSPETQYF. CDR3 coding DNA: TGTGCCTGGAGCCCTTCCCCAGAGACCCAGTACTTC.

This clone came up once. The rearrangement joins TRBV28 to TRBJ1-1, with unresolved D. The CDR3 runs to 13 residues. Germline values: CDR1 MDHEN, CDR2 SYDVKM. Deletions cut 3 bases from V and 4 bases from J, with 9 bases between. In nucleotides, the CDR3 is TGTGCCAGCAGTTTTCTGCCGGGCACTGAAGCTTTCTTT. This encodes CASSFLPGTEAFF. Variable domain in full (rest from reference TRBV28 and TRBJ1-1): DVKVTQSSRYLVKRTGEKVFLECVQDMDHENMFWYRQDPGLGLRLIYFSYDVKMKEKGDIPEGYSVSREKKERFSLILESASTNQTSMYLCASSFLPGTEAFFGQGTRLTVV.

The rearrangement links TRBV3-1 (or the pseudogene TRBV3-2) to TRBJ1-6; D is possibly TRBD1 (5 bases). This CDR3 is built from 14 residues. Deletions cut 4 bases from V and 7 bases from J, with 11 bases between. Germline CDR1 LGHDT, CDR2 YNNKEL (reference sequence). CDR3 amino acids: CASSPTATNSPLHF. DNA for the CDR3: TGTGCCAGCAGCCCGACAGCGACGAATTCACCCCTCCACTTT.

The CDR3: CASSQGLAGPYEQYF. The CDR3, as DNA: TGTGCCAGCAGCCAGGGACTAGCGGGCCCCTACGAGCAGTACTTC. The chain couples TRBV5-6 to TRBJ2-7; 12 nucleotides align to TRBD2. The CDR3 covers 15 residues. The junction had 4 bases not matched to a gene; V was cut back by 4 bases and J by 2 bases. Germline assignment: CDR1 SGHDT and CDR2 YYEEEE. Full variable domain (missing parts from reference TRBV5-6 and TRBJ2-7): DAGVTQSPTHLIKTRGQQVTLRCSPKSGHDTVSWYQQALGQGPQFIFQYYEEEERQRGNFPDRFSGHQFPNYSSELNVNALLLGDSALYLCASSQGLAGPYEQYFGPGTRLTVT.

The chain has TRBV4-3 and TRBJ2-1; 11 bases align to TRBD2. Trimming took 0 bases from V and 8 from J; bases not matched to a gene: 9. This CDR3 region has 17 residues. Germline CDR1 is LGHNA and CDR2 is YSLEER. As DNA, the CDR3 is TGCGCCAGCAGCCAAGAACTGGCTAGCGGGAGGCTGGATGAGCAGTTCTTC. Protein sequence: CASSQELASGRLDEQFF.

The chain carries TRBV7-2 and TRBJ2-1, with D maybe TRBD1 (6 bases). The CDR3 is 18 residues long. V gave up 2 bases and J gave up 0 bases, with 17 bases separating them. Germline V gene data show CDR1 as SGHTA and CDR2 as FQGNSA. The CDR3 coding sequence is TGTGCCAGCAGCTTACGGCCCTTGGGGGCGAGCTCCTACAATGAGCAGTTCTTC. Protein: CASSLRPLGASSYNEQFF.

This rearrangement joins TRBV5-1 to TRBJ1-1, with 8 positions matching TRBD1. Trimming took 3 bases from V and 6 from J; bases not matched to a gene: 10. This CDR3 region has 15 residues. Germline V gene sequence: CDR1 SGHRS, CDR2 YFSETQ. Here the CDR3 reads CASSSGQGKGAEAFF. The CDR3 DNA follows: TGCGCCAGCAGCTCTGGACAGGGTAAGGGGGCTGAAGCTTTCTTT.

This clone has only one observation. This chain links TRBV25-1 with TRBJ2-7, with 7 bases lining up with TRBD1. In germline, CDR1 is MGHDK, CDR2 SYGVNS. V was clipped by 6 bases and J by 3 bases; unmatched bases: 2. The CDR3 has 12 amino acids. CDR3 in DNA: TGTGCCAGCAGCCGGGACAGCTACGAGCAGTACTTC. Translating it yields CASSRDSYEQYF.

V usage is TRBV28 and J usage is TRBJ2-7; 10 nucleotides match TRBD1. V lost 5 bases and J lost 5; bases outside the gene matches: 9. The CDR3 totals 15 residues. CDR1 and CDR2 (germline): MDHEN, SYDVKM. The CDR3 spells CASSPTGTGVHEQYF. The CDR3 DNA is TGTGCCAGCAGTCCGACCGGGACAGGGGTACACGAGCAGTACTTC.

This chain joins TRBV19 and TRBJ1-1; D unresolved. The CDR3 sequence is 12 residues long. V gave up 7 bases and J gave up 5 bases, with 11 bases separating them. CDR1 and CDR2 from the germline V gene are LNHDA and SQIVND (reference sequence). The CDR3 here is CASTPGGTEAFF. In DNA form, the CDR3 reads TGTGCCAGTACCCCGGGCGGGACTGAAGCTTTCTTT.

Only one count was recorded for this clone. The rearrangement links TRBV6-5 to TRBJ2-1; 8 bases match TRBD2. Germline V lookup: CDR1 MNHEY, CDR2 SVGAGI. The J segment lost 6 bases and the V segment lost 2 bases, leaving 0 bases of the junction unmatched. The CDR3 has 13 amino acids. CDR3 protein: CASSYGTSNEQFF. DNA of the CDR3: TGTGCCAGCAGTTACGGGACTAGCAATGAGCAGTTCTTC.

This chain uses TRBV6-5 with TRBJ2-1; D is uncertain. CDR1 and CDR2 (germline): MNHEY, SVGAGI. The ends were cut back, 4 bases at V and 8 bases at J, with 12 bases in the middle. The CDR3 is 13 residues long. DNA for the CDR3: TGTGCCAGCAGTTCCCACCTCGCGGATGAGCAGTTCTTC. As protein: CASSSHLADEQFF.

The gene calls are TRBV9 and TRBJ2-1; possibly TRBD2 for D (6 bases). The CDR3 is 16 residues long. V gave up 4 bases and J gave up 2 bases, with 16 bases separating them. Germline CDR1 and CDR2: SGDLS and YYNGEE. Here the CDR3 DNA reads TGTGCCAGCAGCCCCACCGGGTGGGGGGCCTACAATGAGCAGTTCTTC. This sequence encodes CASSPTGWGAYNEQFF.

The chain couples TRBV4-3 to TRBJ1-6; possible D gene TRBD1, 6 bases. Germline assignment: CDR1 LGHNA and CDR2 YSLEER. Trimming removed 1 base from V and 7 bases from J, with 11 bases in between. CDR3 length: 15 amino acids. CDR3 region: CASSQVWGRNSPLHF. In DNA form, the CDR3 reads TGCGCCAGCAGCCAAGTTTGGGGGCGGAATTCACCCCTCCACTTT.

The chain uses TRBV30 and TRBJ2-4; perhaps TRBD1 as D (6 bases). Deletions cut 0 bases from V and 9 bases from J, with 9 bases between. In germline, CDR1 is GTSNPN, CDR2 SVGIG (reference sequence). CDR3 length: 12 residues. The CDR3 is CAWSVGGSIQYF. The CDR3 DNA sequence: TGTGCCTGGAGTGTTGGGGGCAGCATTCAGTACTTC.

The CDR3 DNA is TGTGCCAGCAGCCGGCAGGGGCTGAATGAAAAACTGTTTTTT. Its translation: CASSRQGLNEKLFF. V is TRBV5-4 and J is TRBJ1-4; tentatively, D is TRBD1 (6 bases). The germline V gene has CDR1 SGHNT and CDR2 YYREEE (reference sequence). The CDR3 runs 14 residues. The V and J ends lost 4 bases and 5 bases respectively, with 12 bases between them.